Here is one T cell receptor (beta chain) with its context. The data derive from a study of human T cells and chemical hapten exposure. Individual cDNA molecules each carried unique molecular identifiers attached by the library. TCRdb recomputed calls from the RACE reads with MiXCR, one row per CDR3 protein. The sample lists roughly 92,000 distinct CDR3 sequences; over 10% were seen once. Trimming stripped 2 bases from V and 7 bases from J, with 14 bases between. This CDR3 region has 14 residues. Germline CDR1 reads MNHNS; CDR2 reads SASEGT. The time point denotes: patch test 2, 6 weeks after DPC sensitization. The treatment here: therapeutic diphenylcyclopropenone sensitization with weekly scalp DPC.

The chain employs TRBV6-1 and TRBJ1-2; D is unresolved. The sequence was obtained from a woman aged 40 to 50 with alopecia areata. Some clones in this sample may be carry-over from other donors' samples. Material: whole blood, obtained in connection with sensitization to the hapten diphenylcyclopropenone (DPC). The CDR3 DNA reads as TGTGCCAGCAGTGAAAGTACAGACGTTCCTGGCTACACCTTC. This encodes CASSESTDVPGYTF.